One sample yielded the 20 T cell receptor beta chains listed below, sequenced in a study of T cell responses to AZD1222 COVID-19 vaccine. Clones were read by immunoSEQ multiplex PCR, and TCRdb kept only the in-frame ones, dropping some. The table shows some 140,000 clones, with under 95% occurring only once. The specimen was peripheral blood, collected on day 0 of AZD1222 vaccination. The receptor set was obtained from an adult in good health.

The chain carries TRBV20-1 and TRBJ2-5, with D uncertain. V dropped 2 bases and J dropped 9 bases, with 10 bases sitting between them. Germline V gene lookup returns CDR1 DFQATT and CDR2 SNEGSKA (reference sequence). This CDR3 comprises 11 residues. This chain's CDR3 is CSARHGGAQYF. Written as DNA, the CDR3 is TGCAGTGCTAGACATGGTGGGGCCCAGTACTTC.

The chain carries TRBV30 and TRBJ1-4; D might be TRBD1 (5 bases). From germline, CDR1 is GTSNPN and CDR2 SVGIG (reference sequence). V was cut by 0 bases and J by 3 bases, with 8 bases left in between. CDR3 length equals 14 residues. The CDR3 loop reads CAWSVRTSNEKLFF. Written as DNA, the CDR3 is TGTGCCTGGAGTGTACGGACATCTAATGAAAAACTGTTTTTT.

The J gene is TRBJ2-7, the V gene TRBV4-1, with D possibly matching TRBD2 (6 bases). Germline-derived CDR1 and CDR2 are MGHRA and YSYEKL. The germline V and J ends were trimmed by 4 bases and 2 bases, with 15 bases remaining between them. The CDR3 has 15 amino acids. CDR3 sequence (DNA): TGCGCCAGCAGCCCCCGAGGGCGGGGCGCCTACGAGCAGTACTTC. Translating gives CASSPRGRGAYEQYF.

The rearrangement uses TRBV15 and TRBJ2-3; D possibly uses TRBD1 or TRBD2 (5 bases each). The ends were cut back, 0 bases at V and 4 bases at J, with 14 bases in the middle. This CDR3 is 16 amino acids long. Looked up from germline, CDR1 is LNHNV and CDR2 is YYDKDF (reference sequence). CDR3 sequence reads: CATSRDPRDPPDTQYF. The CDR3 bases are TGTGCCACCAGCAGAGATCCCAGGGACCCACCAGATACGCAGTATTTT.

This rearrangement joins TRBV5-1 to TRBJ1-6; 7 bases are shared with TRBD1. The germline gives CDR1 SGHRS, CDR2 YFSETQ. The CDR3 has 17 residues. The junction had 10 bases not matched to a gene; V was cut back by 2 bases and J by 5 bases. CDR3 bases: TGCGCCAGCAGCTTCACCCGGACAGGCCTAAATAATTCACCCCTCCACTTT. This translates into CASSFTRTGLNNSPLHF.

This clone was seen only once. The chain employs TRBV9 and TRBJ2-1, with 7 bases fitting TRBD2. The trim removed 0 bases at V and 3 bases at J, leaving 6 bases unmatched. CDR3 length equals 16 residues. Germline CDR1 is SGDLS and CDR2 is YYNGEE. The CDR3 sequence is CASSVGSRGGYNEQFF. The CDR3 DNA follows: TGTGCCAGCAGCGTAGGGTCCCGCGGGGGCTACAATGAGCAGTTCTTC.

V is TRBV27 and J is TRBJ1-3, with D possibly being TRBD1 (5 bases). This CDR3 has 14 residues. Germline CDR1 reads MNHEY; CDR2 reads SMNVEV (reference sequence). The ends were cut back, 3 bases at V and 4 bases at J, with 10 bases in the middle. The CDR3 region is CASSLTVPGNTIYF. The CDR3 DNA follows: TGTGCCAGCAGTTTGACAGTTCCCGGAAACACCATATATTTT.

This clone was counted between two and nine times. The chain couples TRBV6-4 to TRBJ1-3; TRBD1 matches at 7 bases. CDR3 length equals 14 residues. Germline lookup yields CDR1 MRHNA and CDR2 SNTAGT. V trimming: 3 bases; J trimming: 4 bases; junction bases outside the gene matches: 3. The CDR3 spells CASSEGGTGNTIYF. Written as DNA, the CDR3 is TGTGCCAGCAGTGAAGGGGGCACAGGAAACACCATATATTTT.

The chain recombines TRBV12-3 or TRBV12-4 with TRBJ1-1; D gene uncertain. V lost 6 bases, J lost 2 bases, and 10 bases lay in between. The CDR3 consists of 13 residues. The CDR3, as DNA: TGTGCCAGCAGCAAGCGGGGTAACACTGAAGCTTTCTTT. It translates to CASSKRGNTEAFF.

The CDR3 sequence: CASRQFLMNTEAFF. The CDR3 DNA sequence: TGTGCCAGTCGGCAGTTCCTGATGAACACTGAAGCTTTCTTT. V is TRBV19 and J is TRBJ1-1; D remains unclear. CDR3 size: 14 residues. Trimming shortened V by 8 bases and J by 0 bases, and 13 bases separated the two germline ends. The germline gives CDR1 LNHDA, CDR2 SQIVND (reference sequence).

J is TRBJ1-3 and V is TRBV6-6; TRBD1 might be the D (5 bases). V lost 4 bases and J lost 3, with 13 bases in between. Germline V gives CDR1 MNHNY, CDR2 SVGAGI (reference sequence). This CDR3 is built from 15 residues. CDR3 loop: CASSSPGTIGNTIYF. CDR3 DNA sequence: TGTGCCAGCAGTTCCCCGGGGACTATTGGAAACACCATATATTTT.

The chain joins TRBV15 to TRBJ2-1; D is perhaps TRBD1 (6 bases). V was cut by 2 bases and J by 9 bases, with 11 bases left in between. The CDR3 extends over 13 amino acids. Germline-derived CDR1 and CDR2 are LNHNV and YYDKDF (reference sequence). CDR3 protein: CATSRLNRAEQFF. The DNA of the CDR3 is TGTGCCACCAGCAGACTAAACAGGGCTGAGCAGTTCTTC.

This chain links TRBV7-9 with TRBJ2-5, with D perhaps matching TRBD1 (5 bases). Between the trimmed V and J ends, which lost 1 base and 4 bases, there was a span of 13 bases. The CDR3 has 15 residues. Germline-derived CDR1 and CDR2 are SEHNR and FQNEAQ (reference sequence). CDR3 amino acids: CASSLGWVRAETQYF. CDR3 in DNA: TGTGCCAGCAGCTTAGGTTGGGTCAGGGCAGAGACCCAGTACTTC.

The chain carries TRBV29-1 and TRBJ2-1; a possible D gene is TRBD1 (5 bases). CDR1 is SQVTM, CDR2 ANQGSEA, per germline. The ends were cut back, 3 bases at V and 7 bases at J, with 16 bases in the middle. The CDR3 length is 14 residues. In DNA form, the CDR3 reads TGCAGCGTTGACAGGGTCAATCCTACAAATGAGCAGTTCTTC. Its translation is CSVDRVNPTNEQFF.

The rearrangement uses TRBV28 and TRBJ1-1, with D unresolved. Germline V gene lookup returns CDR1 MDHEN and CDR2 SYDVKM. V was pared by 4 bases and J by 0 bases, with 9 bases between. The CDR3 contains 14 residues. CDR3: CASSSHSMNTEAFF. The CDR3 DNA reads as TGTGCCAGCAGTTCGCACTCGATGAACACTGAAGCTTTCTTT.

This rearrangement joins TRBV28 to TRBJ2-3, with D unresolved. This CDR3 is 14 amino acids long. The ends were cut back, 8 bases at V and 3 bases at J, with 15 bases in the middle. Germline V gives CDR1 MDHEN, CDR2 SYDVKM. The CDR3 protein is CASGPSRMTDTQYF. DNA for the CDR3: TGTGCCAGCGGCCCCAGTCGGATGACAGATACGCAGTATTTT. Based on the CDR3 plus reference TRBV28 and TRBJ2-3, the full variable domain is DVKVTQSSRYLVKRTGEKVFLECVQDMDHENMFWYRQDPGLGLRLIYFSYDVKMKEKGDIPEGYSVSREKKERFSLILESASTNQTSMYLCASGPSRMTDTQYFGPGTRLTVL.

The chain is built from TRBV11-3 and TRBJ2-1; 7 nucleotides match TRBD2. This CDR3 has 15 amino acids. V lost 7 bases and J lost 6; bases outside the gene matches: 12. The V gene's germline CDR1 is SGHNT and CDR2 YENEEA. CDR3 residues: CASTKTSAVVNEQFF. CDR3 nucleotide sequence: TGTGCCAGCACCAAAACTAGCGCGGTAGTCAATGAGCAGTTCTTC.

The chain is built from TRBV7-6 and TRBJ1-1; D is uncertain. CDR1 and CDR2 (germline): SGHVS, FNYEAQ. This CDR3 is 13 amino acids long. The V end lost 4 bases, the J end lost 5 bases, and 11 bases lay between the germline ends. CDR3 nucleotides: TGTGCCAGCAGCTCGCGGATGCTTACTGAAGCTTTCTTT. Its protein product is CASSSRMLTEAFF.

V gene TRBV7-9 combines with J gene TRBJ2-1; the D gene is possibly TRBD2 (6 bases). The CDR3 is 14 residues long. Germline lookup yields CDR1 SEHNR and CDR2 FQNEAQ (reference sequence). V lost 4 bases and J 9 bases, leaving 16 bases between the germline ends. The CDR3 coding sequence is TGTGCCAGCAGCTCCCTAGCGTTCGTTCGTGAGCAGTTCTTC. Translation gives CASSSLAFVREQFF. The full variable domain, in which reference TRBV7-9 and TRBJ2-1 provide the parts outside the CDR3, is DTGVSQNPRHKITKRGQNVTFRCDPISEHNRLYWYRQTLGQGPEFLTYFQNEAQLEKSRLLSDRFSAERPKGSFSTLEIQRTEQGDSAMYLCASSSLAFVREQFFGPGTRLTVL.

The rearrangement uses TRBV27 and TRBJ1-5; the match to TRBD1 covers 7 bases. The CDR3 is made up of 13 amino acids. The V and J ends lost 5 bases and 10 bases, in that order; junction bases with no gene match: 8. Germline CDR1 MNHEY, CDR2 SMNVEV (reference sequence). CDR3 nucleotide sequence: TGTGCCAGCAGTGGCACCCCAGGGGGACCCCAGCATTTT. It specifies CASSGTPGGPQHF.